These T cell receptor beta chains were read from a single sample in a study of cytomegalovirus exposure and HLA in healthy donors. This table comes from immunoSEQ multiplex PCR, and its TCRdb copy is limited to in-frame clones, with some not included. The data show 200,000 or so clones, 82% seen once. Material for sequencing was PBMCs. The receptor source for this set is a boy aged 2 to 9 in good health and CMV-seronegative. The CDR3 runs from the conserved cysteine through the conserved F or W. The order of the fields is D gene, clone size, V gene, J gene, CDR3 DNA, CDR3 protein. The D gene is left open where the match is weak. Clone size is shown for a subset of rows, as once, few, many or a class of expanded clone.

NA	NA	TRBV21-1	TRBJ2-5	TGTGCCAGCAGCAAAACCCCCGGAAACAGCCAAGAGACCCAGTACTTC	CASSKTPGNSQETQYF
TRBD1	NA	TRBV7-9	TRBJ2-5	TGTGCCAGCAGTTTGCACAGGGGGCTCCTGGAGACCCAGTACTTC	CASSLHRGLLETQYF
TRBD2	NA	TRBV9	TRBJ2-1	TGTGCCAGCAGCGTAGCCGGGAGCGGGGGTAACAATGAGCAGTTCTTC	CASSVAGSGGNNEQFF
TRBD1	NA	TRBV7-6	TRBJ2-2	TGTGCCAGCAGCCGAGGACAGGGGGCCACCGGGGAGCTGTTTTTT	CASSRGQGATGELFF
NA	NA	TRBV5-4	TRBJ1-6	TGTGCCAGCAGCTTGCTCCTCTCCAATTCACCCCTCCACTTT	CASSLLLSNSPLHF
TRBD1	NA	TRBV6-6	TRBJ2-7	TGTGCCAGCAGACCCGGACAGGGGGCCTACGAGCAGTACTTC	CASRPGQGAYEQYF
TRBD1	NA	TRBV4-1	TRBJ2-5	TGCGCCAGCAGCCAAGATGGGACAGCTAATGGAGAGACCCAGTACTTC	CASSQDGTANGETQYF
NA	NA	TRBV7-9	TRBJ1-2	TGTGCCAGCGACAGATACTATGGCTACACCTTC	CASDRYYGYTF
TRBD1	NA	TRBV7-2	TRBJ2-7	TGTGCCAGCAGCTCGGGACAGCCCCCCTACGAGCAGTACTTC	CASSSGQPPYEQYF
NA	few	TRBV6-1	TRBJ1-1	TGTGCCATCGTGAGGGCCCGAAGGAACACTGAAGCTTTCTTT	CAIVRARRNTEAFF
NA	NA	TRBV5-8	TRBJ2-7	TGTGCCAGCAGCTTAATGATGGGCGGGGAACGAAAATCCTACGAGCAGTACTTC	CASSLMMGGERKSYEQYF
NA	once	TRBV7-8	TRBJ1-2	TGTGCCAGCAGCTCCGTAGGCGGGACCAACTATGGCTACACCTTC	CASSSVGGTNYGYTF
TRBD2	NA	TRBV7-9	TRBJ2-2	TGTGCCAGCAGCTTACTCCCAGCGGGGGTCCCCGGGGAGCTGTTTTTT	CASSLLPAGVPGELFF
TRBD1	NA	TRBV5-5	TRBJ1-2	TGTGCCAGCAGCTTTGGGGACAGAGATGGCTACACCTTC	CASSFGDRDGYTF
TRBD1	NA	TRBV6-5	TRBJ1-2	TGTGCCAGCAGTTCAAGGACAGGGCGAAACTATGGCTACACCTTC	CASSSRTGRNYGYTF
NA	NA	TRBV11-2	TRBJ2-7	TGTGCCAGCAGCTTGTTCGTTCCCCACGAGCAGTACTTC	CASSLFVPHEQYF
NA	NA	TRBV6-5	TRBJ1-6	TGTGCCAGCAGTTACGCTGAGGGTCATAATTCACCCCTCCACTTT	CASSYAEGHNSPLHF
NA	once	TRBV9	TRBJ1-2	TGTGCCAGCAGCGTAGGTCCAGGGATGTATGGCTACACCTTC	CASSVGPGMYGYTF
NA	NA	TRBV20-1	TRBJ2-3	TGCAGTGCTAGTCGTAGAGGCACGCAGTATTTT	CSASRRGTQYF
NA	once	TRBV7-2	TRBJ2-3	TGTGCCAGCAGCCCCCAACGCGGGGCCTCGGATACGCAGTATTTT	CASSPQRGASDTQYF
NA	few	TRBV29-1	TRBJ1-1	TGCAGCACCCGGACAGAGAACACTGAAGCTTTCTTT	CSTRTENTEAFF
NA	NA	TRBV6-5	TRBJ2-5	TGTGCCAGCAGTTATGGGAGGACAGAGACCCAGTACTTC	CASSYGRTETQYF
TRBD1	NA	TRBV4-3	TRBJ2-2	TGCGCCAGCAGCCCCCTCAGGACAGGGAGAGACACCGGGGAGCTGTTTTTT	CASSPLRTGRDTGELFF
TRBD2	NA	TRBV18	TRBJ2-1	TGTGCCAGCTCGCCTCCCACTAGCGGGGGGGCCTACAATGAGCAGTTCTTC	CASSPPTSGGAYNEQFF
NA	once	TRBV18	TRBJ1-5	TGTGCCAGCTCACTTGACTTAAATCAGCCCCAGCATTTT	CASSLDLNQPQHF
NA	NA	TRBV7-9	TRBJ1-2	TGTGCCAGCAGCTTTGACGGGAACTATGGCTACACCTTC	CASSFDGNYGYTF
TRBD1	NA	TRBV19	TRBJ1-4	TGTGCCAGTAGAGAGGACAGGGATAATGAAAAACTGTTTTTT	CASREDRDNEKLFF
TRBD1	once	TRBV5-8	TRBJ2-7	TGTGCCAGCAGGTTCAACCCGGGACAGGGACCCTACGAGCAGTACTTC	CASRFNPGQGPYEQYF
NA	NA	TRBV7-2	TRBJ1-2	TGTGCCAGCAGCTTATTGTCTGAGAACTATGGCTACACCTTC	CASSLLSENYGYTF
TRBD1	few	TRBV2	TRBJ1-1	TGTGCCAATCGACAGGGCTGGTGGCGCCTTGAAGCTTTCTTT	CANRQGWWRLEAFF
TRBD2	NA	TRBV7-8	TRBJ2-7	TGTGCCAGCAGCGGGAGGGGCAGGGAGGGGACCTACGAGCAGTACTTC	CASSGRGREGTYEQYF
TRBD1	NA	TRBV15	TRBJ1-2	TGTGCCACCAGCAGAGAGAGGACAGGCTATGGCTACACCTTC	CATSRERTGYGYTF
TRBD1	NA	TRBV6-1	TRBJ2-5	TGTGCCAGCAGTGGCAGGACAGGGGCGGGTGAGACCCAGTACTTC	CASSGRTGAGETQYF
NA	once	TRBV4-3	TRBJ2-7	TGCGCCAGCAGCCAAGACGGACAGCCGCCTTACGAGCAGTACTTC	CASSQDGQPPYEQYF
NA	NA	TRBV7-2	TRBJ2-3	TGTGCCAGCAGCTTAAGGGGGATGGATACGCAGTATTTT	CASSLRGMDTQYF
TRBD1	NA	TRBV5-5	TRBJ1-5	TGTGCCAGCATCGGGGTACAGGGGGCCTTTCAGCCCCAGCATTTT	CASIGVQGAFQPQHF
NA	once	TRBV19	TRBJ1-5	TGTGCCAGTAGTTGGAGGGTTAATCAGCCCCAGCATTTT	CASSWRVNQPQHF
TRBD1	NA	TRBV12-5	TRBJ2-7	TGTGCTAGTGCCCCCTTCGGACAGGGAATGAACTACGAGCAGTACTTC	CASAPFGQGMNYEQYF
NA	NA	TRBV6-5	TRBJ1-2	TGTGCCAGCAGTGAGGACTTTAACTATGGCTACACCTTC	CASSEDFNYGYTF
NA	NA	TRBV10-2	TRBJ1-6	TGCGCCAGCAGAGAAGACAGCCCTTCACCCCTCCACTTT	CASREDSPSPLHF
NA	NA	TRBV7-9	TRBJ1-3	TGTGCCAGCAGCTTAGAGAGGGCTGGAAACACCATATATTTT	CASSLERAGNTIYF
NA	NA	TRBV6-1	TRBJ1-2	TGTGCCAGCAGTGTACAGGGCACCAACTATGGCTACACCTTC	CASSVQGTNYGYTF
NA	NA	TRBV5-1	TRBJ1-1	TGCGCCAGCAGCTTGGGCCCAGGATCAAGGCTTAACACTGAAGCTTTCTTT	CASSLGPGSRLNTEAFF
NA	NA	TRBV4-3	TRBJ1-4	TGCGCCAGCAGCCAAGGAAACAGCTACCCGGAGGGTGAAAAACTGTTTTTT	CASSQGNSYPEGEKLFF
TRBD2	NA	TRBV6-4	TRBJ2-5	TGTGCCAGCAGGGTCCGGTCGCGGGGGGGCTCCGAGACCCAGTACTTC	CASRVRSRGGSETQYF
TRBD2	once	TRBV7-9	TRBJ2-5	TGTGCCAGCAGCTTCCCAACAAGCGGGGCGAGCCAAGAGACCCAGTACTTC	CASSFPTSGASQETQYF
TRBD2	NA	TRBV7-9	TRBJ2-3	TGTGCCAGCAGCGAGCGGGGGGCCGGCACAGATACGCAGTATTTT	CASSERGAGTDTQYF
TRBD2	once	TRBV5-1	TRBJ2-5	TGCGCCAGCCGAGCGGGAATAACCCAAGAGACCCAGTACTTC	CASRAGITQETQYF
NA	NA	TRBV15	TRBJ1-5	TGTGCCACCAGCAGAGATGCGCAGCCCCAGCATTTT	CATSRDAQPQHF
NA	NA	TRBV7-2	TRBJ2-7	TGTGCCAGCAGCTTAGCGCTTGGTACGGGGGGCTACTCCTACGAGCAGTACTTC	CASSLALGTGGYSYEQYF
TRBD1	NA	TRBV9	TRBJ1-6	TGTGCCTCTTCTCCGGGACAGGGCGGTTCACCCCTCCACTTT	CASSPGQGGSPLHF